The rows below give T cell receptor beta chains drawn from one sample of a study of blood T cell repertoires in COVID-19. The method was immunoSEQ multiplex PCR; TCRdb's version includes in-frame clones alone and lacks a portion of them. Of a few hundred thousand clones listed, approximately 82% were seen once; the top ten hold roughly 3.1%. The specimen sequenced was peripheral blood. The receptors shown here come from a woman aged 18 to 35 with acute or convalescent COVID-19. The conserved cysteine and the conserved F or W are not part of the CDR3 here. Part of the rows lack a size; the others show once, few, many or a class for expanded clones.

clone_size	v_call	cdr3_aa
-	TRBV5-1	ASSQGQSGANVLT
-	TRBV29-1	SVVGLTGGPDLLF
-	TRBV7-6	ASSLGLAGEREQF
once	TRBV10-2	ASSAGLAGGETQY
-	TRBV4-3	ASSQAAQGGRSPLH
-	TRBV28	ASSPGQGDQPQH
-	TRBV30	AWGTSLSYEQY
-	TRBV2	ASNPRTGDNSPLH
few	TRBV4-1	ASSQVIRKTDNNYGYT
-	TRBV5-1	ASSPEYRGQVGELF
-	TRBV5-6	ASSIGGAAYGYT
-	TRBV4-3	ASSQEFDNEQF
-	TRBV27	ASSSLGLAGALSYNEQF
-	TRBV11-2	ASSLGTGGSNQPQH
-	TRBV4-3	ASSQVPPGLATKQF
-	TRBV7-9	ASSPLAAYEQY
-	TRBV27	ASSFGGISTDTQY
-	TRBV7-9	ASSPRDGRWYEQF
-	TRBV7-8	ASSSRDWAPNEQF
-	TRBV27	ASSLSFRGTYEQY
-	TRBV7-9	ASSATQGATDTQY
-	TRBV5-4	ASTPFSGSIYNEQF
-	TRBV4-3	ASSRGLAGAQADEQF
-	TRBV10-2	ASSESNGRSEQY
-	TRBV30	AWNWDRGNEQY
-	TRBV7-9	ASSLLFGQGGGEKLF
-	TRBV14	ASSQGQNYGYT
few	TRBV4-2	ASSQGGQHYSNQPQH
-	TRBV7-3	ASSFSGKFDEQY
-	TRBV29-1	SVSPWTSGSVNEQF
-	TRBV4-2	ASSQAGAGGASGNTIY
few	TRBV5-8	ASSPRLAFAGELF
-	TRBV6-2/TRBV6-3	ASSYFPRSNEQF
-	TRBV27	ASAGQGANEQF
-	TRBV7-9	ASSLGDFADTQY
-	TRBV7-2	ASSSAGNYGYT
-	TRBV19	ASSAGTVSRGYT
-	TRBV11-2	ASSAAGTRLHEQY
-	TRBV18	ASSPPTGLAGPNEQF
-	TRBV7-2	ASSLVKSQETQY
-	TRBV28	ASSLDRQGSGELF
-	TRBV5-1	ASSLEGLAGFGRETQY
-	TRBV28	ASMGAGSNTEAF
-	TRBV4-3	ASSQSGGPLYEQY
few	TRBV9	ASSPRQGREKLF